The subject of this entry is one TCR beta chain. Its specificity is unknown. This sample is part of a study of T cell repertoires in ileal Crohn's disease. At the level of the study: Surgery for a complication: stricturing in roughly 61%, penetrating in approximately 40%. About half received postoperative treatment, about a dozen with thiopurines and 18 anti-TNF. Study-wide results and caveats: Sorted CD8 T cells held more high-frequency clones than CD4.

Germline CDR1 is SQVTM and CDR2 is ANQGSEA. This CDR3 spans 13 amino acids. The J segment lost 2 bases and the V segment lost 8 bases, leaving 4 bases of the junction unmatched. The method was immunoSEQ multiplex PCR; TCRdb's version includes in-frame clones alone and lacks a portion of them. In the table there are about 14,000 clones, 70% to 85% of which are singletons. Sequenced material: ileal tissue. The chain links TRBV29-1 to TRBJ1-2; 11 bases are a match to TRBD1. The sequence was obtained from an adult with Crohn's disease. The CDR3 DNA reads TGCAGCACCCGGGACAGGGGGAACTATGGCTACACCTTC. Protein product: CSTRDRGNYGYTF.